This T cell receptor (beta chain) was profiled in a study of blood T cell repertoires in COVID-19. About the study: Sites across the United States, Italy and Spain contributed samples from acute and convalescent COVID-19.

Participant ages covered about 18 to 95 years across about 25 US areas. In the source study's methods: Amplification from reference gene primers served as the basis for estimated nucleated cell counts. The method was immunoSEQ multiplex PCR; TCRdb's version includes in-frame clones alone and lacks a portion of them. V and J calls and clone size follow that table, whereas D and trimming were derived from the DNA. The data hold some 240,000 clones, with 80% to 85% observed a single time. The TCR sequence derives from a middle-aged man who had recovered from COVID-19. Specimen: PBMCs or T cells enriched from blood (not recorded which).

As DNA, the CDR3 is TGTGCCAGCAGCCCGGGACTAGCGGGACGAGAGACCCAGTACTTC. It translates to CASSPGLAGRETQYF. The V call is TRBV13, the J call TRBJ2-5; 13 bases are shared with TRBD2. V dropped 5 bases and J dropped 4; count of bases not matched to a gene: 4. CDR1 is PRHDT, CDR2 FYEKMQ, per germline (reference sequence). The CDR3 is 15 amino acids.